This T cell receptor beta chain was sequenced during a study of regulatory T cells in long-lasting Graves disease. General study results and limits: The study found persistent patients shared more public clonotypes (roughly 2,600) than new patients (about 1,000).

Time point meaning: newly diagnosed GD, antithyroid drugs for less than 3 months. RNA from PBMCs was the source of the TCR library. Through Arm-PCR of CDR3 regions and iRepertoire HTBI primers, TCR beta libraries were built. How the authors handled the data: Segment identification across samples yielded some 63 TRBV and approximately 15 TRBJ segments. One entry per CDR3 protein results from TCRdb running MiXCR on the multiplex PCR reads. These V and J calls are TCRdb output, not the study's own analysis. The repertoire holds 350,000 to 500,000 distinct CDR3 sequences, with roughly 15% as singletons. V lost 6 bases to trimming and J lost 7 bases; unmatched junction nucleotides: 6. The germline gives CDR1 MNHEY, CDR2 SVGEGT. The CDR3 runs to 13 residues. This clonotype was recorded a few times. The target antigen is unknown. This sample was shared with a second study, whose subject was T cells in Graves' hyperthyroidism and ophthalmopathy. From that paper: Newly diagnosed patients aged 18 to 65 had hyperthyroidism of under 2 months' duration. Patients with ophthalmopathy were separated from those with stable hyperthyroidism by a 13 V-J model.

This chain uses TRBV6-2 or TRBV6-3 with TRBJ2-1; 7 bases match TRBD1. The material sequenced was peripheral blood mononuclear cells (PBMCs), taken at new diagnosis, from a patient treated with antithyroid drugs. The origin of this receptor is a woman under 30 with Graves disease. CDR3 in DNA: TGTGCCAGCAGCTACAGGGGACGGAATGAGCAGTTCTTC. Translation: CASSYRGRNEQFF.